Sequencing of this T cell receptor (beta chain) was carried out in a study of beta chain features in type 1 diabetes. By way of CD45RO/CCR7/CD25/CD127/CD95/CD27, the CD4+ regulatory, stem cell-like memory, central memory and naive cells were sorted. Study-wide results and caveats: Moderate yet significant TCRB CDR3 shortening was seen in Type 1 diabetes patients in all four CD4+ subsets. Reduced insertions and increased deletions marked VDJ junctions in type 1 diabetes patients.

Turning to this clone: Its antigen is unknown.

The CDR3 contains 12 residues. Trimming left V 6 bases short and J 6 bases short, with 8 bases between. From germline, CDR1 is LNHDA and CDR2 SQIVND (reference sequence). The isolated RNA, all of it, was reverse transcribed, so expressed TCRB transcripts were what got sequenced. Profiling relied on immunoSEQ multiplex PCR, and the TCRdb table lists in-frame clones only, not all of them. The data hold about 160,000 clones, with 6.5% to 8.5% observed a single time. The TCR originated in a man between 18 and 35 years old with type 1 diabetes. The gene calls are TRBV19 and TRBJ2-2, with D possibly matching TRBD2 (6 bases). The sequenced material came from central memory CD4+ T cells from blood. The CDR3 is CASRWGAGELFF. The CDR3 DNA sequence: TGTGCCAGTAGATGGGGGGCCGGGGAGCTGTTTTTT. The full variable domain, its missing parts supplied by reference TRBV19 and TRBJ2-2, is DGGITQSPKYLFRKEGQNVTLSCEQNLNHDAMYWYRQDPGQGLRLIYYSQIVNDFQKGDIAEGYSVSREKKESFPLTVTSAQKNPTAFYLCASRWGAGELFFGEGSRLTVL.